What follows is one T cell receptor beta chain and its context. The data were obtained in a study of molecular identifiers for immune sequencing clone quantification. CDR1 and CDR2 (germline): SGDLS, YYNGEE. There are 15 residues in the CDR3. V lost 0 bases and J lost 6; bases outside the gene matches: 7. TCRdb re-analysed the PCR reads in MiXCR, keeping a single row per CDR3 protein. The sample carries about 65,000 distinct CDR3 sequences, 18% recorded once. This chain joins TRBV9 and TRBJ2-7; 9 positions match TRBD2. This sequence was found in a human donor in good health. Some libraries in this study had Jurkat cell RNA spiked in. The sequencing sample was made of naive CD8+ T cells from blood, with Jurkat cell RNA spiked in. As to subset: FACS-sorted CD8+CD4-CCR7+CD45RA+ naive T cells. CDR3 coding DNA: TGTGCCAGCAGCGTAGGTGCGGGAGGGCATGTCGAGCAGTACTTC. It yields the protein CASSVGAGGHVEQYF.